The rows below give T cell receptor beta chains drawn from one sample of a study of cytomegalovirus exposure and HLA in healthy donors. TCRdb's table, derived via immunoSEQ multiplex PCR, lists solely in-frame clones and lacks some. The table includes 150,000 or so clones, 80% to 90% detected once. What was sequenced was PBMCs. All receptors derive from a woman younger than 45 in good health and CMV-seropositive. CDR3s leave out the opening cysteine and the closing phenylalanine or tryptophan. Each record gives: J gene, clone size, V gene, CDR3 protein. Rows give clone size only sometimes, using once, few, many, or a class for an expanded clone.

TRBJ2-3 | - | TRBV27 | ASSRPAGGRRADTQY
TRBJ1-1 | - | TRBV5-4 | ASSFDRGYTEAF
TRBJ1-2 | - | TRBV18 | ASSPQEGDGYT
TRBJ1-5 | - | TRBV12-2 | ASRLVGEGQGALWGNQPQH
TRBJ2-5 | once | TRBV27 | ASSRRLAGGQETQY
TRBJ2-1 | - | TRBV23-1 | ASSPINRQGTRF
TRBJ2-5 | - | TRBV7-6 | ASSPFSGAEETQY
TRBJ2-1 | - | TRBV5-1 | ASSYPGTSFYNEQF
TRBJ2-5 | - | TRBV5-1 | ASSRGIQETQY
TRBJ2-1 | - | TRBV5-6 | ASSFSLAYYNEQF
TRBJ2-5 | - | TRBV5-1 | ASSLVTRGTQY
TRBJ2-1 | - | TRBV18 | ASSSKRDRWDEQF
TRBJ2-7 | - | TRBV18 | ASSWGQGRKYEQY
TRBJ2-7 | - | TRBV28 | ASSRPGNGGYEQY
TRBJ1-2 | once | TRBV27 | ASSLSRTGGGYT
TRBJ1-5 | - | TRBV21-1 | ASSKDPAGGSNQPQH
TRBJ1-1 | - | TRBV18 | ASSAGQMNTEAF
TRBJ2-3 | - | TRBV28 | ASSLGSGGVADTQY
TRBJ1-1 | - | TRBV25-1 | ASRRARTEAF
TRBJ2-7 | - | TRBV5-1 | ASSLEYGTPTAEQY
TRBJ2-1 | - | TRBV18 | ASSPNMGVGGNEQF
TRBJ1-5 | - | TRBV21-1 | ASSSFPGAGVSNQPQH
TRBJ2-2 | - | TRBV7-9 | ASSSDRGRTGELF
TRBJ2-7 | - | TRBV6-1 | ASSEESSGSPYEQY
TRBJ1-1 | - | TRBV6-5 | ASKVTVNTEAF
TRBJ1-5 | - | TRBV6-6 | ASSYWTQGAAQPQH